This T cell receptor (beta chain) was found in a study of shared clonotypes between healthy human individuals. Findings and limits, study-wide: Rarefaction revealed incomplete sorted-subset sequencing despite large depth. The study found lower generation probabilities in non-shared clonotypes than in those shared by all four donors. It was expected that sequencing depth would affect clonotype sharing among donors.

As processed by the authors: Filtering of immunoSEQ junctional sequences could not match full-length read filtering. Only in-frame clones appear in the TCRdb table, and some are missing; sequencing was by immunoSEQ multiplex PCR. That table furnishes V, J and clone size, whereas the DNA furnished D and trimming. The repertoire has under 1 million clones, nearly 95% of them found once; the top ten carry around 24%. CD45RO negativity and positive selection for CCR7 defined naive CD8 cells, a population that excluded terminally differentiated effector memory CD45RA+ cells. CDR3 length equals 15 residues. The ends lost 5 bases at V and 1 base at J; junction bases unmatched: 7. CDR1 SQVTM and CDR2 ANQGSEA come from the germline V gene. This clone was observed once. Its antigen is not identified.

This clonotype was obtained from a man aged 25 to 40 in good health. The sequencing input was naive CD8+ T cells sorted from blood. The V call is TRBV29-1, the J call TRBJ2-3; TRBD2 matches 9 bases. The CDR3 is CSVSSLAGRTDTQYF. The DNA of the CDR3 is TGCAGCGTTTCTTCACTAGCGGGCCGCACAGATACGCAGTATTTT.